These T cell receptor beta chains were read from a single sample in a study of vaccination effects on CD4 cells after COVID-19. No antigen has been assigned to these receptors. The table came from immunoSEQ multiplex PCR; TCRdb's copy has only in-frame clones and leaves some out. This sample yields 30,000 to 45,000 clones, of which approximately 80% are seen a single time; just under 2% belongs to the top ten. The sample consisted of CD4+ T cells from PBMCs cultured with HCoV-NL63 spike peptides, taken after COVID-19 vaccination. The receptors come from a human donor who received a COVID-19 vaccine. Some clones in this sample may be carry-over from other donors' samples. CDR3s include the opening cysteine and the closing phenylalanine or tryptophan. D genes are given only for firm matches. Only some rows state a clone size, as once, few, many or a class for expanded clones.

clone size: .
J gene: TRBJ2-2
D gene: .
V gene: TRBV6-1
CDR3 DNA: TGTGCCAGCAGTGAAGCGCTACAGATCAACACCGGGGAGCTGTTTTTT
CDR3 protein: CASSEALQINTGELFF

clone size: few
J gene: TRBJ1-2
D gene: .
V gene: TRBV11-2
CDR3 DNA: TGTGCCAGCAGCCCCCCGGACAGATTAGGGGGCTACACCTTC
CDR3 protein: CASSPPDRLGGYTF

clone size: .
J gene: TRBJ1-4
D gene: .
V gene: TRBV7-2
CDR3 DNA: TGTGCCAGCAGCTCCGCAGGGGTGGGGTATGAAAAACTGTTTTTT
CDR3 protein: CASSSAGVGYEKLFF

clone size: .
J gene: TRBJ1-5
D gene: .
V gene: TRBV4-1
CDR3 DNA: TGCGCCAGCAGCCCACCGACAGATAGCAATCAGCCCCAGCATTTT
CDR3 protein: CASSPPTDSNQPQHF

clone size: .
J gene: TRBJ1-1
D gene: .
V gene: TRBV27
CDR3 DNA: TGTGCCAGCAGTTTATTAAAGGGTTACACTGAAGCTTTCTTT
CDR3 protein: CASSLLKGYTEAFF

clone size: .
J gene: TRBJ1-5
D gene: TRBD1
V gene: TRBV6-5
CDR3 DNA: TGTGCCAGCAGGAGACAGGGGACGCAGCCCCAGCATTTT
CDR3 protein: CASRRQGTQPQHF

clone size: .
J gene: TRBJ1-1
D gene: TRBD1
V gene: TRBV6-5
CDR3 DNA: TGTGCCAGCCGGGGACAGGGGGCGGGAAACACTGAAGCTTTCTTT
CDR3 protein: CASRGQGAGNTEAFF

clone size: .
J gene: TRBJ2-5
D gene: .
V gene: TRBV4-1
CDR3 DNA: TGCGCCAGCAGCCAAGCGAATCCCGGGGCCGAGACCCAGTACTTC
CDR3 protein: CASSQANPGAETQYF

clone size: once
J gene: TRBJ1-5
D gene: TRBD1
V gene: TRBV7-2
CDR3 DNA: TGTGCCAGCAGCGGGGGTCCGGGACAGGGTCAGCCCCAGCATTTT
CDR3 protein: CASSGGPGQGQPQHF

clone size: .
J gene: TRBJ2-5
D gene: TRBD1
V gene: TRBV5-1
CDR3 DNA: TGCGCCAGCAGCTTGGCCGGGACAGGGGAAGAGACCCAGTACTTC
CDR3 protein: CASSLAGTGEETQYF

clone size: .
J gene: TRBJ2-1
D gene: TRBD2
V gene: TRBV19
CDR3 DNA: TGTGCCAGTAGTATACAGGTAGCGGGGGGCAGGAATGAGCAGTTCTTC
CDR3 protein: CASSIQVAGGRNEQFF

clone size: .
J gene: TRBJ2-5
D gene: .
V gene: TRBV3-1/TRBV3-2
CDR3 DNA: TGTGCCAGCAGCCAAGGACCCAGAGGAGGGGAGACCCAGTACTTC
CDR3 protein: CASSQGPRGGETQYF

clone size: .
J gene: TRBJ1-2
D gene: .
V gene: TRBV19
CDR3 DNA: TGTGCCAGTAGTATAGGAGGGATGTCTAACTATGGCTACACCTTC
CDR3 protein: CASSIGGMSNYGYTF

clone size: once
J gene: TRBJ2-3
D gene: TRBD2
V gene: TRBV24-1
CDR3 DNA: TGTGCCACCAGTGACCTTAGCGGGGGCCGCACAGATACGCAGTATTTT
CDR3 protein: CATSDLSGGRTDTQYF

clone size: .
J gene: TRBJ1-3
D gene: TRBD1
V gene: TRBV6-5
CDR3 DNA: TGTGCCAGCAGGACAGGGGGCGGCGGAAACACCATATATTTT
CDR3 protein: CASRTGGGGNTIYF

clone size: .
J gene: TRBJ1-1
D gene: .
V gene: TRBV7-3
CDR3 DNA: TGTGCCAGCAGACTGGGAAGAAACACTGAAGCTTTCTTT
CDR3 protein: CASRLGRNTEAFF

clone size: .
J gene: TRBJ2-3
D gene: .
V gene: TRBV24-1
CDR3 DNA: TGTGCCACCAGTGATTTCCCAGGGGCGGGCACAGATACGCAGTATTTT
CDR3 protein: CATSDFPGAGTDTQYF

clone size: few
J gene: TRBJ1-5
D gene: .
V gene: TRBV10-2
CDR3 DNA: TGCGCCAGCGGGGAGGCAGGTCAGCCCCAGCATTTT
CDR3 protein: CASGEAGQPQHF

clone size: .
J gene: TRBJ1-3
D gene: TRBD1
V gene: TRBV19
CDR3 DNA: TGTGCCAGTAACAGACAGGGAGCTGGAAACACCATATATTTT
CDR3 protein: CASNRQGAGNTIYF

clone size: .
J gene: TRBJ1-5
D gene: .
V gene: TRBV5-8
CDR3 DNA: TGTGCCAGCAGCCATGGGGGGACGGGGGATCAGCCCCAGCATTTT
CDR3 protein: CASSHGGTGDQPQHF

clone size: few
J gene: TRBJ2-2
D gene: TRBD1
V gene: TRBV7-3
CDR3 DNA: TGTGCCAGCAGTGATGACAGGGGGACCGGGGAGCTGTTTTTT
CDR3 protein: CASSDDRGTGELFF

clone size: .
J gene: TRBJ2-3
D gene: TRBD1
V gene: TRBV5-1
CDR3 DNA: TGCGCCAGCAGCTCTACAGGGGAATCCACAGATACGCAGTATTTT
CDR3 protein: CASSSTGESTDTQYF

clone size: .
J gene: TRBJ1-4
D gene: .
V gene: TRBV10-1
CDR3 DNA: TGCGCCAGCAGTGCCCCTCCCCGGCGACAGAAGGATGAAAAACTGTTTTTT
CDR3 protein: CASSAPPRRQKDEKLFF

clone size: .
J gene: TRBJ2-6
D gene: TRBD1
V gene: TRBV7-3
CDR3 DNA: TGTGCCAGCAGCGCCTCCGGGACAGGCTCTGGGGCCAACGTCCTGACTTTC
CDR3 protein: CASSASGTGSGANVLTF

clone size: .
J gene: TRBJ2-1
D gene: .
V gene: TRBV2
CDR3 DNA: TGTGCCAGCAGCCGCAACAATGAGCAGTTCTTC
CDR3 protein: CASSRNNEQFF

clone size: .
J gene: TRBJ1-1
D gene: .
V gene: TRBV19
CDR3 DNA: TGTGCCAGTAAGAGGGCAGGGAACTCGCCCAACACTGAAGCTTTCTTT
CDR3 protein: CASKRAGNSPNTEAFF

clone size: few
J gene: TRBJ1-2
D gene: .
V gene: TRBV7-2
CDR3 DNA: TGTGCCAGCAGCCCGAGTCTGGACAGACATGGCTACACCTTC
CDR3 protein: CASSPSLDRHGYTF

clone size: few
J gene: TRBJ1-2
D gene: .
V gene: TRBV2
CDR3 DNA: TGTGCCAGCAGTGACGTGGTCTATGGCTACACCTTC
CDR3 protein: CASSDVVYGYTF

clone size: .
J gene: TRBJ1-2
D gene: .
V gene: TRBV29-1
CDR3 DNA: TGCAGCGCCAGAGGACCGCGATACGGCTACACCTTC
CDR3 protein: CSARGPRYGYTF

clone size: .
J gene: TRBJ1-1
D gene: TRBD1
V gene: TRBV6-5
CDR3 DNA: TGTGCCAGCAGTTACTCGAGACAGGGGCTTGAAGCTTTCTTT
CDR3 protein: CASSYSRQGLEAFF

clone size: .
J gene: TRBJ1-5
D gene: .
V gene: TRBV19
CDR3 DNA: TGTGCCAGTAAAAAAGGCCCATTCAGCAATCAGCCCCAGCATTTT
CDR3 protein: CASKKGPFSNQPQHF

clone size: .
J gene: TRBJ2-5
D gene: TRBD1
V gene: TRBV5-1
CDR3 DNA: TGCGCCAGCAGCCCTCAGGGGGCGTTGGAGACCCAGTACTTC
CDR3 protein: CASSPQGALETQYF

clone size: once
J gene: TRBJ2-3
D gene: .
V gene: TRBV4-2
CDR3 DNA: TGTGCCAGCAGCTCGCTGCATCTCCGGGATACGCAGTATTTT
CDR3 protein: CASSSLHLRDTQYF

clone size: .
J gene: TRBJ2-5
D gene: .
V gene: TRBV10-2
CDR3 DNA: TGCGCCAGCAGTGATATAGCGACGGGAGAGACCCAGTACTTC
CDR3 protein: CASSDIATGETQYF

clone size: .
J gene: TRBJ1-5
D gene: .
V gene: TRBV6-1
CDR3 DNA: TGTGCCAGCAGTGAAGCCCCAAGCAATCAGCCCCAGCATTTT
CDR3 protein: CASSEAPSNQPQHF

clone size: .
J gene: TRBJ1-5
D gene: .
V gene: TRBV27
CDR3 DNA: TGTGCCAGCAGTTTATGGGGACGGGGGATCAATCAGCCCCAGCATTTT
CDR3 protein: CASSLWGRGINQPQHF

clone size: .
J gene: TRBJ1-2
D gene: .
V gene: TRBV11-1
CDR3 DNA: TGTGCCAGCAGCTTAGGCCTGGACAGTTTCTATGGCTACACCTTC
CDR3 protein: CASSLGLDSFYGYTF

clone size: .
J gene: TRBJ2-1
D gene: TRBD2
V gene: TRBV19
CDR3 DNA: TGTGCCAGTCGTCGTGCAGCGGGGTCGTACAATGAGCAGTTCTTC
CDR3 protein: CASRRAAGSYNEQFF

clone size: .
J gene: TRBJ2-5
D gene: TRBD1
V gene: TRBV7-2
CDR3 DNA: TGTGCCAGCAGCTTTAACAGGGGGGAGACCCAGTACTTC
CDR3 protein: CASSFNRGETQYF

clone size: .
J gene: TRBJ2-3
D gene: .
V gene: TRBV5-4
CDR3 DNA: TGTGCCAGCAGCTTGGCGGCAGCTAGCACAGATACGCAGTATTTT
CDR3 protein: CASSLAAASTDTQYF

clone size: .
J gene: TRBJ2-6
D gene: .
V gene: TRBV11-2
CDR3 DNA: TGTGCCAGCAGCTTTAGCTCTGGGGCCAACGTCCTGACTTTC
CDR3 protein: CASSFSSGANVLTF

clone size: .
J gene: TRBJ1-3
D gene: .
V gene: TRBV9
CDR3 DNA: TGTGCCAGCAGCGTATATGAGGGAAAAGCTGGAAACACCATATATTTT
CDR3 protein: CASSVYEGKAGNTIYF

clone size: .
J gene: TRBJ2-5
D gene: TRBD2
V gene: TRBV15
CDR3 DNA: TGTGCCACCAGCAGAGAGATTCCGGGACTAGCGGGAGCACAAGAGACCCAGTACTTC
CDR3 protein: CATSREIPGLAGAQETQYF